This T cell receptor beta chain was captured in a study of T cell repertoires in cytomegalovirus infection. General study findings and limits: There were HLA-C-restricted CMV-specific TCR beta clonotypes dominating the ex vivo response.

The CDR3 has 14 residues. CDR1 is MNHEY, CDR2 SVGEGT, per germline. Trimming cost V 2 bases and J 7 bases, with 15 bases left between them. TCRdb fed the reads into MiXCR, producing one record per CDR3 protein. The table lists about 480,000 distinct CDR3 sequences, 25% to 35% of them singletons. About this clonotype: Its antigen is currently unknown.

Material: cultured PBMCs, obtained from culture after CMV antigen stimulation. This chain links TRBV6-2 or TRBV6-3 with TRBJ2-7; D is ambiguous. The sequence derives from a human donor in good health (CMV status not recorded). Some clones in this sample may be carry-over from other donors' samples. CDR3 region: CASSYEYSGLEQYV. CDR3 nucleotide sequence: TGTGCCAGCAGTTACGAGTACAGTGGTCTTGAGCAGTACGTC.